These T cell receptor beta chains were read from a single sample in a study of blood T cell repertoires in COVID-19. Data came from immunoSEQ multiplex PCR; TCRdb stores just in-frame clones and leaves some out. The sample consists of 150,000 to 200,000 clones, 80% to 90% of them appearing once. The material sequenced was peripheral blood. These receptor sequences come from a man aged 18 to 30 who had recovered from COVID-19. Both conserved end residues are part of each CDR3. The order of the fields is V gene, J gene, clone size, D gene, CDR3 DNA, CDR3 protein. D genes are given only for firm matches. Expanded clones get a size class; other rows say once, few or many, or leave the size out.

v_gene: TRBV12-3/TRBV12-4
j_gene: TRBJ2-7
abundance: NA
d_gene: NA
CDR3nt: TGTGCCAGCACCTTGGGGAGCAGCTACGAGCAGTACTTC
CDR3aa: CASTLGSSYEQYF

v_gene: TRBV7-9
j_gene: TRBJ1-2
abundance: NA
d_gene: NA
CDR3nt: TGTGCCAGCAGCGCCGGGACTCAACACTATGGCTACACCTTC
CDR3aa: CASSAGTQHYGYTF

v_gene: TRBV2
j_gene: TRBJ1-1
abundance: NA
d_gene: TRBD1
CDR3nt: TGTGCCAGCAGGAGGGGACAGGGCCAAACTGAAGCTTTCTTT
CDR3aa: CASRRGQGQTEAFF

v_gene: TRBV10-3
j_gene: TRBJ1-6
abundance: NA
d_gene: NA
CDR3nt: TGTGCCATCACTGTTGGGGGGGGAGGGTCACCCCTCCACTTT
CDR3aa: CAITVGGGGSPLHF

v_gene: TRBV2
j_gene: TRBJ2-1
abundance: few
d_gene: TRBD2
CDR3nt: TGTGCCAGCAGTGATGGGACTAGCGTTTCCTACAATGAGCAGTTCTTC
CDR3aa: CASSDGTSVSYNEQFF

v_gene: TRBV25-1
j_gene: TRBJ1-4
abundance: once
d_gene: TRBD1
CDR3nt: TGTGCCAGCAGTTCCCCCGGGACAGGGCTGTGGGGGGAAAAACTGTTTTTT
CDR3aa: CASSSPGTGLWGEKLFF

v_gene: TRBV20-1
j_gene: TRBJ1-4
abundance: NA
d_gene: TRBD1
CDR3nt: TGCAGTGCTAGTCTTTCTCGGGACAGTGGGAATGAAAAACTGTTTTTT
CDR3aa: CSASLSRDSGNEKLFF

v_gene: TRBV19
j_gene: TRBJ2-7
abundance: NA
d_gene: NA
CDR3nt: TGTGCCAGTAGTATTGGGCTTGGCGGGTCCTACGAGCAGTACTTC
CDR3aa: CASSIGLGGSYEQYF

v_gene: TRBV27
j_gene: TRBJ1-3
abundance: NA
d_gene: TRBD1
CDR3nt: TGTGCCAGCAGTGAATCGGACAGGGATAAGGAGTTAAGGGCTGGAAACACCATATATTTT
CDR3aa: CASSESDRDKELRAGNTIYF

v_gene: TRBV29-1
j_gene: TRBJ2-1
abundance: NA
d_gene: TRBD2
CDR3nt: TGCAGCGTACAAACCGGGACTAGCGGGACCAATGAGCAGTTCTTC
CDR3aa: CSVQTGTSGTNEQFF

v_gene: TRBV10-3
j_gene: TRBJ2-1
abundance: NA
d_gene: TRBD1
CDR3nt: TGTGCCATCAGTGAGTCGGTTCCGGGACAGGGCTCGAATGAGCAGTTCTTC
CDR3aa: CAISESVPGQGSNEQFF

v_gene: TRBV19
j_gene: TRBJ2-7
abundance: NA
d_gene: NA
CDR3nt: TGTGCCAGTCGCAAGGCCGGGACCTACGAGCAGTACTTC
CDR3aa: CASRKAGTYEQYF

v_gene: TRBV10-3
j_gene: TRBJ2-3
abundance: NA
d_gene: NA
CDR3nt: TGTGCCATTATGAGGACTACCTCTTCTAGCACAGATACGCAGTATTTT
CDR3aa: CAIMRTTSSSTDTQYF

v_gene: TRBV10-3
j_gene: TRBJ1-1
abundance: NA
d_gene: NA
CDR3nt: TGTGCCATCAGCCCCGGGTTTAACACTGAAGCTTTCTTT
CDR3aa: CAISPGFNTEAFF